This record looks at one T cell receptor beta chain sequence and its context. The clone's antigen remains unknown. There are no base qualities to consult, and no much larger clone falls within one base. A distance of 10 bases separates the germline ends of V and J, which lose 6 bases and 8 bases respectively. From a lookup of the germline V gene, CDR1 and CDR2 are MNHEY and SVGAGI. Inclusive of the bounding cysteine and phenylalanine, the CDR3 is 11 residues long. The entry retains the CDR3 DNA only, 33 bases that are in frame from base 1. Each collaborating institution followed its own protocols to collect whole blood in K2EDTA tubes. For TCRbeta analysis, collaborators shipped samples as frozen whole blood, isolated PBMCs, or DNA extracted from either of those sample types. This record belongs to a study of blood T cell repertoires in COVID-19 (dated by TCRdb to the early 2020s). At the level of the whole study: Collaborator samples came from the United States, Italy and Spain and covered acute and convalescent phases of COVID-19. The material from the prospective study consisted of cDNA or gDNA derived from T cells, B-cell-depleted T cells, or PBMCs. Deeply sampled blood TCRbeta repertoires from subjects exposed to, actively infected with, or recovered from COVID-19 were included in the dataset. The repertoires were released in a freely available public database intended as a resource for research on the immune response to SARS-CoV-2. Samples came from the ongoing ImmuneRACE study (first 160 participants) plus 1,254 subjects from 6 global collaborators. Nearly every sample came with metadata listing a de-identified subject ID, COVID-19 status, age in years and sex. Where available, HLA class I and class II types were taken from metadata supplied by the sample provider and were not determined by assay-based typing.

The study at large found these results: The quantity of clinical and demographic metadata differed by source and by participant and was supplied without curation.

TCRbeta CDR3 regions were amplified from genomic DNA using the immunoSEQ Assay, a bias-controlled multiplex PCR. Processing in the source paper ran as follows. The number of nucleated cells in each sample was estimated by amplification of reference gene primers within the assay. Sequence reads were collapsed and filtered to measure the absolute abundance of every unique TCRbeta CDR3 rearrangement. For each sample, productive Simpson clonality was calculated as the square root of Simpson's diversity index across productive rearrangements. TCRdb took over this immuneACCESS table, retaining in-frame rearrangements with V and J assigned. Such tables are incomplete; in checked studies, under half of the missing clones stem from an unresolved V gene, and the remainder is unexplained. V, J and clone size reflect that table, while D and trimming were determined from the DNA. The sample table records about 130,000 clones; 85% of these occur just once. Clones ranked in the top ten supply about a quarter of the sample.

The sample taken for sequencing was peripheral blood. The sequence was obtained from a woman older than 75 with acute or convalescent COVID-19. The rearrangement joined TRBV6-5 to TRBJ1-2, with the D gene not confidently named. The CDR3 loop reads CASRGRGGYTF. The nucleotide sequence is TGTGCCAGCAGGGGTCGGGGAGGCTACACCTTC.